A single sample gave rise to the 6 T cell receptor beta chains below, sequenced in a study of cytomegalovirus exposure and HLA in healthy donors. The primer mix had 60 Vbeta and 13 Jbeta primers. Using immunoSEQ multiplex PCR, the repertoire was profiled, and TCRdb retains in-frame clones only, with some absent. The data contain roughly 250,000 clones, about four fifths of them singletons. Sequences were obtained from PBMCs. The receptors shown here come from a girl aged 2 to 9 in good health and CMV-seronegative.

J is TRBJ1-1 and V is TRBV9; D call uncertain. The germline V gene has CDR1 SGDLS and CDR2 YYNGEE. The V end was cut by 5 bases, the J end by 1 base, with 9 bases between. This CDR3 has 13 residues. CDR3 amino acids: CASSLRGNTEAFF. CDR3 in DNA: TGTGCCAGCAGTCTTAGAGGGAACACTGAAGCTTTCTTT.

The DNA for the CDR3 is TGTGCCAGCAGCGAGGTGGGGCAGAGCCACTCCTACGAGCAGTACTTC. Its protein is CASSEVGQSHSYEQYF. The V call is TRBV27, the J call TRBJ2-7, with a weak D call TRBD1 (5 bases). This CDR3 has 16 amino acids. Trimming shortened V by 6 bases and J by 0 bases, and 18 bases separated the two germline ends. The V gene's germline CDR1 is MNHEY and CDR2 SMNVEV (reference sequence).

The rearrangement uses TRBV10-3 and TRBJ1-2, with D tentatively TRBD1 (6 bases). Trimming took off 6 bases at V and 5 bases at J, with 13 bases between the two ends. This CDR3 region has 13 residues. The germline CDR1 and CDR2 sequences are ENHRY and SYGVKD. CDR3 sequence: CAISDTGTYGYTF. DNA for the CDR3: TGTGCCATCAGCGATACCGGGACATATGGCTACACCTTC.

V is TRBV7-9 and J is TRBJ2-7; 13 bases are a match to TRBD2. The CDR3 covers 19 residues. CDR1 is SEHNR and CDR2 is FQNEAQ in the germline V gene (reference sequence). V shed 3 bases, J shed 0 bases, and the junction held 11 bases outside the gene matches. The CDR3: CASSFPSRTSGGSSYEQYF. For the CDR3, the DNA is TGTGCCAGCAGCTTTCCATCGAGGACTAGCGGGGGAAGCTCCTACGAGCAGTACTTC.

Concerning this clone: Other DNA sequences in this sample translate to the same CDR3. V and J are TRBV5-1 and TRBJ2-1, with 9 bases identical to TRBD1. CDR1 and CDR2 from the germline V gene are SGHRS and YFSETQ. The CDR3 consists of 15 residues. V was clipped by 2 bases and J by 4 bases; unmatched bases: 4. In DNA, the CDR3 is TGCGCCAGCAGCTTTCCGGGACAGGGATACAATGAGCAGTTCTTC. Amino acids: CASSFPGQGYNEQFF.

The chain is built from TRBV4-2 and TRBJ2-1; no firm D call. Trimming took off 0 bases at V and 4 bases at J, with 19 bases between the two ends. Germline V CDR1 and CDR2: LGHNA, YNFKEQ. The CDR3 spans 18 residues. CDR3 bases: TGTGCCAGCAGCCAAGATCGGAGTGAGAGATTTCCGTACAATGAGCAGTTCTTC. It is translated as CASSQDRSERFPYNEQFF.